Here is one T cell receptor beta chain with its context. Its cognate antigen is unknown. This sample stems from a study of cytomegalovirus exposure and HLA in healthy donors. General study results and limits: Analysis performed later found 16,000 or so TCR beta sequences associated with HLA alleles at 0.05 false discovery rate. V- and J-gene trimming of TCR beta was linked (in a later analysis) to a missense DCLRE1C variant.

PCR was performed using 60 Vbeta and 13 Jbeta primers. Repertoires were generated with immunoSEQ multiplex PCR, while TCRdb's copy carries only in-frame clones and drops some. The sample has about 130,000 clones; 65% to 90% are singletons. Material: PBMCs. The source is a girl aged 2-10 years in good health and CMV-seronegative.

CDR3 sequence reads: CASSPPPGTADTEAFF. The CDR3, as DNA: TGTGCCAGCTCACCCCCCCCCGGGACAGCGGACACTGAAGCTTTCTTT. This chain uses TRBV18 with TRBJ1-1, with 7 bases fitting TRBD1. V lost 3 bases and J lost 3; bases outside the gene matches: 10. The V gene's germline CDR1 is KGHSH and CDR2 LQKENI. This CDR3 is 16 amino acids long.